This T cell receptor (beta chain) comes out of a study of T cell responses to AZD1222 COVID-19 vaccine. The CDR3 sequence is 12 residues long. The V gene's germline CDR1 is LGHNT and CDR2 FRNRAP. V lost 9 bases and J 8 bases, leaving 17 bases between the germline ends. As for this clone: Its antigen is currently unknown.

Points from the study as a whole: Donor demographics were predominantly white British with a female majority; clonal diversity may be underestimated. Baseline serology detected seropositivity in only five to seven AZD1222 recipients. The reported proportion of spike-specific TCRs targeting unmutated variant regions was nearly half. The study found vaccine-associated CD4 TCRs spanning spike, dominant at 160-218 and 743-854.

Here immunoSEQ multiplex PCR was the method, and the copy in TCRdb shows in-frame clones only, minus some. The table has about 88,000 clones, approximately 88% seen once. This rearrangement joins TRBV12-5 to TRBJ2-7; either TRBD1 or TRBD2 may fit D (5 bases each). Sequenced material: peripheral blood, taken 28 days after the second AZD1222 dose. The receptor was isolated from an adult who received the AZD1222 COVID-19 vaccine. CDR3 residues: CASSGTTAQQYF. The CDR3 DNA reads TGTGCTAGCTCGGGGACCACCGCGCAGCAGTACTTC.